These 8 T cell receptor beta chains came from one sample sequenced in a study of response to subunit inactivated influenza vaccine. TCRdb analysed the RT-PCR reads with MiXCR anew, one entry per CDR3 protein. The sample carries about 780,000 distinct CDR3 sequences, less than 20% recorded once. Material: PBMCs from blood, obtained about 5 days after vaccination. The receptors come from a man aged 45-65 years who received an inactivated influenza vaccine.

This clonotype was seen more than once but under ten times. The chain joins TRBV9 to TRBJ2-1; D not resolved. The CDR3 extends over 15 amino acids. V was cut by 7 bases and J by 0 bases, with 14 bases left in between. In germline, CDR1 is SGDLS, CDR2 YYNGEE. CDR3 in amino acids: CASSGSSTSYNEQFF. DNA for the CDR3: TGTGCCAGCTCCGGGTCGAGTACCTCCTACAATGAGCAGTTCTTC.

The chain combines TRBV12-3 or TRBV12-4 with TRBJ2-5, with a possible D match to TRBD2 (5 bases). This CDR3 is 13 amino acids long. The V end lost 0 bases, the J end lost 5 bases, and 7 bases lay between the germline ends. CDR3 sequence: CASSLAQRETQYF. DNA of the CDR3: TGTGCCAGCAGTTTAGCACAGCGGGAGACCCAGTACTTC.

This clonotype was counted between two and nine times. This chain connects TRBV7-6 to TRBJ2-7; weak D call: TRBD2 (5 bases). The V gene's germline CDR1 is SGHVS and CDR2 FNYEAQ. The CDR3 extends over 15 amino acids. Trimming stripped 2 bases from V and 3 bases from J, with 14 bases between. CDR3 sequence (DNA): TGTGCCAGCAGCTTAAGCGGCGGCGCTTTCTACGAGCAGTACTTC. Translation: CASSLSGGAFYEQYF.

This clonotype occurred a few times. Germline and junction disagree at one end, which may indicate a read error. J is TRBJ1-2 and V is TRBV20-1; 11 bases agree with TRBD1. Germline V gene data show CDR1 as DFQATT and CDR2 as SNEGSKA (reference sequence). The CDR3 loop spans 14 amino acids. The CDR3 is CSARGTGGSFGYTF. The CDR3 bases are TGCAGTGCAAGAGGGACAGGGGGAAGTTTTGGCTACACCTTC.

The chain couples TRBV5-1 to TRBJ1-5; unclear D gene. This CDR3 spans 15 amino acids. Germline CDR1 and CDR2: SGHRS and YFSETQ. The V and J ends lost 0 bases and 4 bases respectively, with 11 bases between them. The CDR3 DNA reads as TGCGCCAGCAGCTTGGCCGGGCAAGTTAATCAGCCCCAGCATTTT. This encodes CASSLAGQVNQPQHF.

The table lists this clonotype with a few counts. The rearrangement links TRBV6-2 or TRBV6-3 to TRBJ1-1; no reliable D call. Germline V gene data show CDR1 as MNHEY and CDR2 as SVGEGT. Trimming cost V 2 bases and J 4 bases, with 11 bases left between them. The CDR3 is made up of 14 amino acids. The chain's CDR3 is CASSYGRRGTEAFF. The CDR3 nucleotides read TGTGCCAGCAGTTACGGTCGACGGGGCACTGAAGCTTTCTTT.

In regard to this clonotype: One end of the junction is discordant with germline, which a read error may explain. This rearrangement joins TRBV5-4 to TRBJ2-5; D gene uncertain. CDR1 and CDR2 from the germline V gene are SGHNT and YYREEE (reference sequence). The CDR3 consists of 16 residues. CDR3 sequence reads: CASSLGLGFTQETQYF. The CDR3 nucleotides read TGTGCCAGCAGCTTGGGATTAGGGTTTACTCAAGAGACCCAGTATTTC.

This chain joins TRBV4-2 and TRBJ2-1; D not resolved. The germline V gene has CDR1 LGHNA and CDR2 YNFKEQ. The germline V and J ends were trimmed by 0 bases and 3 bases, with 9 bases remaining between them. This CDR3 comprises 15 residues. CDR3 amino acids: CASSQEHGNYNEQFF. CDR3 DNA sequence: TGTGCCAGCAGCCAAGAACATGGAAACTACAATGAGCAGTTCTTC.